This T cell receptor beta chain was obtained from a study of T cells in localized non-small cell lung cancer. The data were produced by immunoSEQ multiplex PCR, yet TCRdb's version contains in-frame clones alone and is incomplete. The data hold tens of thousands of clones, with less than 80% observed a single time. CDR1 and CDR2 (germline): SGHNT, YYREEE (reference sequence). This CDR3 comprises 16 residues. The V gene end was trimmed by 4 bases and the J gene end by 5 bases; junction bases not matched to a gene: 10. The receptor was isolated from a male donor at least 60 years old with stage II squamous cell lung carcinoma. The J gene is TRBJ2-3, the V gene TRBV5-4, with 10 bases fitting TRBD2. This material consisted of peripheral blood, taken before any cancer treatment. CDR3 sequence: CASSQKRGGREDTQYF. DNA for the CDR3: TGTGCCAGCAGCCAAAAGCGGGGGGGCCGTGAAGATACGCAGTATTTT.